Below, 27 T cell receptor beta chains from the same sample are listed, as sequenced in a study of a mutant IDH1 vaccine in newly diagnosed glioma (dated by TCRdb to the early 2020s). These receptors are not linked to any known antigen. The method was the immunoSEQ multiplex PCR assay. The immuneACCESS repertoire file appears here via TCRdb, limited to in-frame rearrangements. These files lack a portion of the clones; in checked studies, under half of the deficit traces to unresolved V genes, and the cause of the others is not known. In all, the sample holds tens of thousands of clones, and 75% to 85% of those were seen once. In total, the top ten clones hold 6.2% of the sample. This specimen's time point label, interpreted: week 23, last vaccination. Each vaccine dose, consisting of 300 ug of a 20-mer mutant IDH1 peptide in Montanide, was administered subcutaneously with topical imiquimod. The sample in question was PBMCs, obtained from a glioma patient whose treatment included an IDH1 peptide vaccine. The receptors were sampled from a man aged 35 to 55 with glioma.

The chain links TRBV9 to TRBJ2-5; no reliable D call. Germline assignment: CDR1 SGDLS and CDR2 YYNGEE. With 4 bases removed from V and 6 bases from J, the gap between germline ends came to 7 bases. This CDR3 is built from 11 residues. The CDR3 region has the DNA TGTGCCAGCAGCAGTACCCAGACCCAGTACTTC. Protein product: CASSSTQTQYF.

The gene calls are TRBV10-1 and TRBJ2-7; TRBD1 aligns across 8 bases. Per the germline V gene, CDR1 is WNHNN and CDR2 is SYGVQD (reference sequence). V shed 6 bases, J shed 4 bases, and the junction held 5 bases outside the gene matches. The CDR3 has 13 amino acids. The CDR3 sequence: CASSGDRTYEQYF. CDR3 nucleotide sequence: TGCGCCAGCAGCGGGGACAGGACATACGAGCAGTACTTC.

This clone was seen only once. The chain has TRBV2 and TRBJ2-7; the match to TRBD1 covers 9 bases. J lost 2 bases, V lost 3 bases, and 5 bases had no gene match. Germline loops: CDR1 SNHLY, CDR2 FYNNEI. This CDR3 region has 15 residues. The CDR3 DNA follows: TGTGCCAGCAGTGATGAACAGGGGGCAGCCTACGAGCAGTACTTC. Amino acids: CASSDEQGAAYEQYF.

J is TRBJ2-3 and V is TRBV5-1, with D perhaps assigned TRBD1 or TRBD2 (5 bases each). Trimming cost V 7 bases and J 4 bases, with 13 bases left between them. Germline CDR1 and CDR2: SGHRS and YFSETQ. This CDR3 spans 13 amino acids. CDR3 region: CASGGTSADTQYF. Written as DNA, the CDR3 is TGCGCCAGCGGGGGAACGAGCGCAGATACGCAGTATTTT.

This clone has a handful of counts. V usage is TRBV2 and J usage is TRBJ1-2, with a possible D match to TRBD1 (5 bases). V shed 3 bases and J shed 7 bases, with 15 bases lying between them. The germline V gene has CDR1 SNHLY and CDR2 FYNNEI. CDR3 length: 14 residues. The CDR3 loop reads CASSEVRGFGGYTF. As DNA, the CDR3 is TGTGCCAGCAGTGAGGTTCGGGGGTTTGGTGGCTACACCTTC.

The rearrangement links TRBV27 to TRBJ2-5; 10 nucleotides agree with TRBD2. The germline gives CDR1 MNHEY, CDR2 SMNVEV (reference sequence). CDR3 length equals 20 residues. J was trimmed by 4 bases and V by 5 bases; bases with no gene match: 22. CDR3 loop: CASSVIPAGGAGGPRETQYF. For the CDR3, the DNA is TGTGCCAGCAGTGTTATCCCCGCCGGTGGAGCGGGGGGGCCGCGAGAGACCCAGTACTTC.

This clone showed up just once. The CDR3, as DNA: TGTGCCAGCTCACCGCTCCGGGACAAAAGCACTGAAGCTTTCTTT. Protein: CASSPLRDKSTEAFF. This chain links TRBV18 with TRBJ1-1; maybe TRBD1 (6 bases). The CDR3 is 15 amino acids. Trimming cost V 3 bases and J 4 bases, with 15 bases left between them. CDR1 is KGHSH and CDR2 is LQKENI in the germline V gene.

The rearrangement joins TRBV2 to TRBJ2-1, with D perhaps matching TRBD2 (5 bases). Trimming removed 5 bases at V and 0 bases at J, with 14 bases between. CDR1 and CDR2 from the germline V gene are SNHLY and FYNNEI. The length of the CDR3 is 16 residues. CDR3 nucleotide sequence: TGTGCCAGCAGTCTCACTAGGCCAAGCTCCTACAATGAGCAGTTCTTC. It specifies CASSLTRPSSYNEQFF. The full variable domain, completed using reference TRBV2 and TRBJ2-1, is EPEVTQTPSHQVTQMGQEVILRCVPISNHLYFYWYRQILGQKVEFLVSFYNNEISEKSEIFDDQFSVERPDGSNFTLKIRSTKLEDSAMYFCASSLTRPSSYNEQFFGPGTRLTVL.

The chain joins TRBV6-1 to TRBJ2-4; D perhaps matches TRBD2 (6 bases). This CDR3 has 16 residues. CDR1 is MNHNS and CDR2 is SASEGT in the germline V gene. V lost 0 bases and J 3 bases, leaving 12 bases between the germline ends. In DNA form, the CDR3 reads TGTGCCAGCAGTGAAGCGCTCCGGGGGAACAAAAACATTCAGTACTTC. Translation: CASSEALRGNKNIQYF.

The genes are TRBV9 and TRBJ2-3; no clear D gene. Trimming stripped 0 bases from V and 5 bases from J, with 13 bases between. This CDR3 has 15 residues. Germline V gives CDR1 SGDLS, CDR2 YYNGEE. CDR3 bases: TGTGCCAGCAGCGTAGTTTCGGGTGGGGTAGATACGCAGTATTTT. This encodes CASSVVSGGVDTQYF. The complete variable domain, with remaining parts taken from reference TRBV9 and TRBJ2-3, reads DSGVTQTPKHLITATGQRVTLRCSPRSGDLSVYWYQQSLDQGLQFLIQYYNGEERAKGNILERFSAQQFPDLHSELNLSSLELGDSALYFCASSVVSGGVDTQYFGPGTRLTVL.

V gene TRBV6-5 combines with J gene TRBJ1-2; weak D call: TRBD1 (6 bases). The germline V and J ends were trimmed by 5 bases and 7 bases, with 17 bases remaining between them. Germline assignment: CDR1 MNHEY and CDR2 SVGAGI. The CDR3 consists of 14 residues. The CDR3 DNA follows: TGTGCCAGCAGTAATTCTCCCGGGACAACTGGCTACACCTTC. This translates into CASSNSPGTTGYTF.

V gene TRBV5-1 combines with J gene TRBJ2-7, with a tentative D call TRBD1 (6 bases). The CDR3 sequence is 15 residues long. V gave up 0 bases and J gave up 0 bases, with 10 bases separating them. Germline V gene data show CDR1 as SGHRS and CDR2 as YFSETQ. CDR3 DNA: TGCGCCAGCAGCTTGGCGGGACACCGCTCCTACGAGCAGTACTTC. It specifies CASSLAGHRSYEQYF.

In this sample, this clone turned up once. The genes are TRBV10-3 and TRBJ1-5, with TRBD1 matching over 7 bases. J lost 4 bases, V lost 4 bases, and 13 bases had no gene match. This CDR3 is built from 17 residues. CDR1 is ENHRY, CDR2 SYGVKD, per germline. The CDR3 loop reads CAISGTNGTAKNQPQHF. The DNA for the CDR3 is TGTGCCATCAGTGGGACAAACGGGACAGCTAAAAATCAGCCCCAGCATTTT.

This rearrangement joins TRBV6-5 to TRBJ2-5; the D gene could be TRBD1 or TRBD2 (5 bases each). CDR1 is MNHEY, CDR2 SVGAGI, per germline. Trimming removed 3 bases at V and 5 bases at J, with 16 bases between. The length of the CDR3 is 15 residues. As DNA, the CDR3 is TGTGCCAGCAGTTATTCCCTCCCCGGGACCGAGACCCAGTACTTC. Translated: CASSYSLPGTETQYF.

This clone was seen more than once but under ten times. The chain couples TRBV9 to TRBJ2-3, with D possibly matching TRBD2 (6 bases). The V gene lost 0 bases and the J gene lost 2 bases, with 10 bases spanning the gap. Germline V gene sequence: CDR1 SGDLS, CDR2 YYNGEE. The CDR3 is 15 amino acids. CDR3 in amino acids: CASSVGGLDTDTQYF. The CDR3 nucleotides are TGTGCCAGCAGCGTAGGGGGACTTGACACAGATACGCAGTATTTT. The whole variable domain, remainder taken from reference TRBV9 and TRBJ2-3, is DSGVTQTPKHLITATGQRVTLRCSPRSGDLSVYWYQQSLDQGLQFLIQYYNGEERAKGNILERFSAQQFPDLHSELNLSSLELGDSALYFCASSVGGLDTDTQYFGPGTRLTVL.

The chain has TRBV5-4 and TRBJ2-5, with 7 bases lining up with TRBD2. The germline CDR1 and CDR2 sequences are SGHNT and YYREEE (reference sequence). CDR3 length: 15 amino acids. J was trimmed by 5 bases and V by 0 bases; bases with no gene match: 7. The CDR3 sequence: CASSLGSRGGETQYF. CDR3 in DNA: TGTGCCAGCAGCTTGGGAAGTCGGGGAGGGGAGACCCAGTACTTC.

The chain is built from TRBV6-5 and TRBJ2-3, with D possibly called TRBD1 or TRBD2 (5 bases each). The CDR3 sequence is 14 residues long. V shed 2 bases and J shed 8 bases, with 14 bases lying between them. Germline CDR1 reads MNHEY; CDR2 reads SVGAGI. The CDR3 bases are TGTGCCAGCAGTTACGAGGGGAACCGGGGTACGCAGTATTTT. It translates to CASSYEGNRGTQYF.

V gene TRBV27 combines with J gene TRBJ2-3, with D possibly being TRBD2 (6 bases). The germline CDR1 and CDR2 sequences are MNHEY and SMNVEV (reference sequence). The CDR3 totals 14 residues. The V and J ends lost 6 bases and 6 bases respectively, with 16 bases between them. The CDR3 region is CASRRLGAGDTQYF. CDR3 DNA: TGTGCCAGCAGGCGACTAGGGGCAGGGGATACGCAGTATTTT.

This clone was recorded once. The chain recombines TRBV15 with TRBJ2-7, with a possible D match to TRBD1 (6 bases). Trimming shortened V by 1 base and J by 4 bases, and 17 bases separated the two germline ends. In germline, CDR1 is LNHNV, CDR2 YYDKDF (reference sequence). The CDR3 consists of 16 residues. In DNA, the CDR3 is TGTGCCACCAGCAGAGTGAGGGCAGGGGACAAGTACGAGCAGTACTTC. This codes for CATSRVRAGDKYEQYF.

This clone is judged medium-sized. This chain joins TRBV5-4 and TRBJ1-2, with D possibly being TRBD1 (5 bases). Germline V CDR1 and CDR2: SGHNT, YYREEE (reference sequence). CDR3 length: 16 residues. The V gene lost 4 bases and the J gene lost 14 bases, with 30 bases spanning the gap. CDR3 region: CASSHNRQTGPTDVTF. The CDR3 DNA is TGTGCCAGCAGCCATAACCGACAGACCGGGCCCACAGACGTGACCTTC.

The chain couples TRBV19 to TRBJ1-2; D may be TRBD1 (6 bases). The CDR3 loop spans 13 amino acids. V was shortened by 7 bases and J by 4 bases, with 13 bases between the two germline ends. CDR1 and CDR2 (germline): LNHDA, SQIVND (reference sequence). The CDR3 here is CASTWGGAYGYTF. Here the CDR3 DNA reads TGTGCCAGTACCTGGGGGGGGGCCTATGGCTACACCTTC.

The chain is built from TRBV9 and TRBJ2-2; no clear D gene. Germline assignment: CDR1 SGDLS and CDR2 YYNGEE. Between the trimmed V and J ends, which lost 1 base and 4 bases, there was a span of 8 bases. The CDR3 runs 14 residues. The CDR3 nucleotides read TGTGCCAGCAGCGTAATGGGCGGCACCGGGGAGCTGTTTTTT. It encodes CASSVMGGTGELFF.

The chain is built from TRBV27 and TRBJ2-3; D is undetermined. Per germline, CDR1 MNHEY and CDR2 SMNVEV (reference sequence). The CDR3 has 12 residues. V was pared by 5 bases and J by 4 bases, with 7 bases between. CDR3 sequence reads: CASSTSADTQYF. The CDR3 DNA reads TGTGCCAGCAGTACCAGTGCAGATACGCAGTATTTT.

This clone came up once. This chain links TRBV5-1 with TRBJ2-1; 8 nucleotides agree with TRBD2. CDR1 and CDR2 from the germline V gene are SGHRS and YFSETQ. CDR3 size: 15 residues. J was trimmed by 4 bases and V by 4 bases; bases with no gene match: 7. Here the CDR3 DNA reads TGCGCCAGCAGCCCTATGAGCGGGGGTTACAATGAGCAGTTCTTC. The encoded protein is CASSPMSGGYNEQFF.

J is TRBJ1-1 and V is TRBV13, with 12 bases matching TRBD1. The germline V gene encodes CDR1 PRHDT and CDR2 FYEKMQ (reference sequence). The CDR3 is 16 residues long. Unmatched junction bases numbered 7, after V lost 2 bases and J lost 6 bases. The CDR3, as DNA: TGTGCCAGCAGCTTAATGGGACAGGGGGCAGAGGCTGAAGCTTTCTTT. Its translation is CASSLMGQGAEAEAFF.

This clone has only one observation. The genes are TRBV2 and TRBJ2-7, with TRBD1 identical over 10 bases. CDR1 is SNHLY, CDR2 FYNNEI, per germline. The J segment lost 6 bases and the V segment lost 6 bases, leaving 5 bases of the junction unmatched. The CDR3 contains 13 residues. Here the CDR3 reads CASSGTGVSEQYF. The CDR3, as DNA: TGTGCCAGCAGCGGGACAGGGGTTTCCGAGCAGTACTTC.

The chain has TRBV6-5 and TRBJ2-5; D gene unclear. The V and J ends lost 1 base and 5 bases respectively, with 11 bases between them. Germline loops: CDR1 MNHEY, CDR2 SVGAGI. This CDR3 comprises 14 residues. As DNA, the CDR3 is TGTGCCAGCAGTTACTATCGACTCGGGGAGACCCAGTACTTC. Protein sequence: CASSYYRLGETQYF.